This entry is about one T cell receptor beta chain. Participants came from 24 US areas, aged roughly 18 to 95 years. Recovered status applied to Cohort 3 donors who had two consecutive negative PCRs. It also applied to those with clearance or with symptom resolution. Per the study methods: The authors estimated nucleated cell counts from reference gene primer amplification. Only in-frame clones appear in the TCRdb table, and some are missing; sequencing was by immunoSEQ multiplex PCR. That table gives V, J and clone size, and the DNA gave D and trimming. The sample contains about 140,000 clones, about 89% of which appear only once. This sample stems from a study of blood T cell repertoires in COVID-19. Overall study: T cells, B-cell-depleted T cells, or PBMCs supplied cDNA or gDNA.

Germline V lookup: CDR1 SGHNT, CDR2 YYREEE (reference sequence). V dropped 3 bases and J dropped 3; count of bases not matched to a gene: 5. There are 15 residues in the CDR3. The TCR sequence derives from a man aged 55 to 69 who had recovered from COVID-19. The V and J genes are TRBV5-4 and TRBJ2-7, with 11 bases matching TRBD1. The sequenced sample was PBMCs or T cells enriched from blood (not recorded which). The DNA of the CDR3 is TGTGCCAGCAGCTGGCCGGGACAGGGGGTCTACGAGCAGTACTTC. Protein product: CASSWPGQGVYEQYF.